What follows are 8 T cell receptor beta chains derived from one specimen sequenced in a study of blood T cell repertoires in COVID-19. Generated by immunoSEQ multiplex PCR, the TCRdb table keeps only in-frame clones and is missing some. Seen here are around 400,000 clones, about 90% observed once, and the top ten hold about 2.3%. Sequenced input: peripheral blood. Receptor source: an older woman with COVID-19, enrolled during active disease.

V is TRBV4-2 and J is TRBJ2-2, with D perhaps TRBD1 (6 bases). V dropped 2 bases and J dropped 14 bases, with 21 bases sitting between them. This CDR3 has 15 amino acids. The germline CDR1 and CDR2 sequences are LGHNA and YNFKEQ. In DNA form, the CDR3 reads TGTGCCAGCAGCCAACCGACGCAGGACAGTAGCCCTCTGTTTTTT. Translation gives CASSQPTQDSSPLFF.

The gene calls are TRBV5-5 and TRBJ2-7, with unresolved D. In germline, CDR1 is SGHKS, CDR2 YYEKEE (reference sequence). The CDR3 has 15 residues. The V end was cut by 1 base, the J end by 2 bases, with 13 bases between. The CDR3 DNA follows: TGTGCCAGCAGCTTGTCCCCGACTGGAGCCTACGAGCAGTACTTC. Protein product: CASSLSPTGAYEQYF.

This sequence joins TRBV7-8 and TRBJ2-7; possibly TRBD1 or TRBD2 for D (5 bases each). The CDR3 contains 15 residues. Germline lookup yields CDR1 SGHVS and CDR2 FQNEAQ. Trimming removed 5 bases from V and 0 bases from J, with 14 bases in between. The CDR3 DNA follows: TGTGCCAGCAGCCGGAGGACCGACAGCTCCTACGAGCAGTACTTC. It translates to CASSRRTDSSYEQYF.

The genes are TRBV7-8 and TRBJ2-1; 7 bases agree with TRBD2. V lost 7 bases and J lost 4; bases outside the gene matches: 7. This CDR3 has 14 residues. CDR1 and CDR2 from the germline V gene are SGHVS and FQNEAQ. The CDR3 reads CASTTGGGYNEQFF. In nucleotides, the CDR3 is TGTGCCAGCACAACTGGCGGGGGTTACAATGAGCAGTTCTTC.

The rearrangement links TRBV18 to TRBJ2-5; D might be TRBD1 (5 bases). Germline CDR1 KGHSH, CDR2 LQKENI. The V and J ends lost 2 bases and 5 bases respectively, with 12 bases between them. This CDR3 has 14 residues. CDR3 coding DNA: TGTGCCAGCTCACCAAGTAGGGGTCCGGAGACCCAGTACTTC. This codes for CASSPSRGPETQYF.

V is TRBV12-3 or TRBV12-4 and J is TRBJ2-1; TRBD2 matches at 7 bases. The trim removed 7 bases at V and 6 bases at J, leaving 6 bases unmatched. The CDR3 consists of 13 residues. CDR3 residues: CASNMGGINEQFF. The CDR3, as DNA: TGTGCCAGCAACATGGGGGGGATCAATGAGCAGTTCTTC.

This chain joins TRBV7-8 and TRBJ1-4; D call uncertain. Germline V gene lookup returns CDR1 SGHVS and CDR2 FQNEAQ. Trimming stripped 5 bases from V and 5 bases from J, with 12 bases between. This CDR3 is 14 amino acids long. The CDR3 sequence is CASSPRSNNEKLFF. The CDR3 nucleotides read TGTGCCAGCAGCCCCCGGAGCAACAATGAAAAACTGTTTTTT.

This clone is a singleton in its sample. This chain joins TRBV6-5 and TRBJ1-2; 7 bases match TRBD1. After removal of 0 bases from V and 8 bases from J, the junction contained 12 bases not matched to a gene. There are 16 residues in the CDR3. Germline values: CDR1 MNHEY, CDR2 SVGAGI. CDR3 loop: CASSYSGTGDVDGYTF. CDR3 in DNA: TGTGCCAGCAGTTACTCGGGCACAGGGGATGTGGACGGCTACACCTTC.